This T cell receptor (beta chain) appears in the sequencing data of a study of control samples from healthy donors and cancer patients. The germline V gene encodes CDR1 SQVTM and CDR2 ANQGSEA. This CDR3 region has 14 residues. Trimming took off 8 bases at V and 0 bases at J, with 13 bases between the two ends. Data came from immunoSEQ multiplex PCR; TCRdb stores just in-frame clones and leaves some out. The data show 95,000 to 100,000 clones, around 82% seen once. The genes are TRBV29-1 and TRBJ1-4, with a weak D call TRBD1 (5 bases). This receptor was taken from a man in his 60s in good health. Material: blood. CDR3: CSTSGGATNEKLFF. As DNA, the CDR3 is TGCAGCACGTCCGGGGGAGCAACTAATGAAAAACTGTTTTTT.